The text below deals with one TCR beta chain. This entry belongs to a study of T-cell reconstitution after alpha-beta-depleted transplantation in children. Germline loops: CDR1 SGDLS, CDR2 YYNGEE. CDR3 size: 16 residues. With 0 bases clipped from V and 5 bases from J, the junction kept 9 bases outside the gene matches. Unique molecular identifiers were incorporated into the prepared TCRbeta library. TCRdb passed the PCR reads through MiXCR, listing each CDR3 protein once. The sample gives 500,000 or so distinct CDR3 sequences, around a third of which show up once; 2.4% is in the top ten. The J gene is TRBJ2-5, the V gene TRBV9, with 8 bases aligning to TRBD2. Sample: PBMCs from the stem cell graft donor, taken from the stem cell graft. The sequence came from a human donor who donated a stem cell graft to a child with aplastic anemia. DNA for the CDR3: TGTGCCAGCAGCGTAGATCCAGCGGGAGTAGCGGAGACCCAGTACTTC. It is translated as CASSVDPAGVAETQYF.